These 17 T cell receptor beta chains share one sample of origin, sequenced in a study of shared clonotypes between healthy human individuals. Sequencing was performed with immunoSEQ multiplex PCR; in TCRdb, only in-frame clones are kept and a portion is missing. The table lists some 490,000 clones, 70% to 80% of them singletons, with about 12% in the top ten. The sequencing sample was made of PBMCs. Receptors were obtained from a woman aged 40-49 years in good health. Some clones in this sample may be carry-over from other donors' samples.

The rearrangement uses TRBV4-1 and TRBJ2-7; D possibly corresponds to TRBD1 (5 bases). The V end was cut by 2 bases, the J end by 5 bases, with 10 bases between. The CDR3 totals 13 residues. Germline V gives CDR1 MGHRA, CDR2 YSYEKL. CDR3 loop: CASSQIQGHEQYF. Written as DNA, the CDR3 is TGCGCCAGCAGCCAAATCCAGGGCCACGAGCAGTACTTC.

This clone was detected a few times. The likely explanation is a read error, given a far larger clone one base away. V usage is TRBV7-9 and J usage is TRBJ2-7; no firm D call. The CDR3 runs to 15 residues. The V gene lost 0 bases and the J gene lost 2 bases, with 11 bases spanning the gap. Germline loops: CDR1 SEHNR, CDR2 FQNEAQ (reference sequence). CDR3 in amino acids: CASSLAQRGTYEQYF. The CDR3 DNA reads as TGTGCCAGCAGCTTAGCGCAGAGAGGCACCTACGAGCAGTACTTC.

The genes are TRBV6-1 and TRBJ2-7; D is unresolved. V gave up 1 base and J gave up 4 bases, with 11 bases separating them. The length of the CDR3 is 14 residues. CDR1 MNHNS and CDR2 SASEGT come from the germline V gene. The CDR3 DNA is TGTGCCAGCAGTGAAGTTTTATCGGTTTACGAGCAGTACTTC. Translated, it gives CASSEVLSVYEQYF.

At least ten counts were recorded for this clone. The sample holds other DNA sequences that translate to the same CDR3. The chain carries TRBV6-6 and TRBJ1-1, with D uncertain. CDR1 and CDR2 from the germline V gene are MNHNY and SVGAGI (reference sequence). The CDR3 has 12 amino acids. The germline V and J ends were trimmed by 4 bases and 1 base, with 4 bases remaining between them. CDR3 in amino acids: CASSSQNTEAFF. DNA for the CDR3: TGTGCCAGCAGTTCCCAGAACACTGAAGCTTTCTTT.

This chain connects TRBV19 to TRBJ1-1; perhaps TRBD1 as D (6 bases). Per germline, CDR1 LNHDA and CDR2 SQIVND (reference sequence). The CDR3 runs 14 residues. V was clipped by 4 bases and J by 5 bases, with 14 bases between them. The CDR3 loop is CASSKQGRGTEAFF. CDR3 coding DNA: TGTGCCAGTAGTAAGCAGGGGCGGGGGACTGAAGCTTTCTTT.

This clone was counted between two and nine times. CDR3 residues: CASSEGVDYEQFF. In nucleotides, the CDR3 is TGTGCCAGCAGCGAGGGGGTGGATTATGAGCAGTTCTTC. V is TRBV2 and J is TRBJ2-1; D possibly corresponds to TRBD1 (6 bases). Trimming pared 6 bases from V and 8 bases from J, leaving 14 bases between. This CDR3 region has 13 residues. Germline lookup yields CDR1 SNHLY and CDR2 FYNNEI.

The V and J genes are TRBV9 and TRBJ2-7; the match to TRBD2 covers 9 bases. V shed 3 bases, J shed 7 bases, and the junction held 11 bases outside the gene matches. From germline, CDR1 is SGDLS and CDR2 YYNGEE. This CDR3 contains 15 residues. Here the CDR3 reads CASSATSGRLGEQYF. Here the CDR3 DNA reads TGTGCCAGCAGCGCAACTAGCGGGCGCCTGGGGGAGCAGTACTTC. Full variable domain (rest looked up from reference TRBV9 and TRBJ2-7): DSGVTQTPKHLITATGQRVTLRCSPRSGDLSVYWYQQSLDQGLQFLIQYYNGEERAKGNILERFSAQQFPDLHSELNLSSLELGDSALYFCASSATSGRLGEQYFGPGTRLTVT.

This clone was recorded a few times. The J gene is TRBJ1-2, the V gene TRBV2; D possibly corresponds to TRBD1 (6 bases). This CDR3 comprises 14 residues. V was clipped by 8 bases and J by 1 base, with 14 bases between them. Germline CDR1 SNHLY, CDR2 FYNNEI. This CDR3 is CASLGTPNNYGYTF. In DNA form, the CDR3 reads TGTGCCAGCCTCGGGACACCCAATAACTATGGCTACACCTTC. Complete variable domain (other parts from reference TRBV2 and TRBJ1-2): EPEVTQTPSHQVTQMGQEVILRCVPISNHLYFYWYRQILGQKVEFLVSFYNNEISEKSEIFDDQFSVERPDGSNFTLKIRSTKLEDSAMYFCASLGTPNNYGYTFGSGTRLTVV.

The V call is TRBV27, the J call TRBJ2-1, with 7 bases that match TRBD2. Germline V gene sequence: CDR1 MNHEY, CDR2 SMNVEV (reference sequence). This CDR3 region has 15 residues. After removal of 6 bases from V and 0 bases from J, the junction contained 5 bases not matched to a gene. The CDR3 region is CASRLGGSSYNEQFF. In DNA, the CDR3 is TGTGCCAGCAGATTAGGCGGGAGCTCCTACAATGAGCAGTTCTTC.

The chain carries TRBV11-2 and TRBJ2-5; 7 nucleotides match TRBD2. In germline, CDR1 is SGHAT, CDR2 FQNNGV. V shed 4 bases, J shed 2 bases, and the junction held 7 bases outside the gene matches. The CDR3 runs 15 residues. CDR3 amino acids: CASSSSRDYQETQYF. The CDR3 DNA is TGTGCCAGCAGCTCCTCCCGGGACTATCAAGAGACCCAGTACTTC.

This clone was seen only a few times. CDR3: CASSLTTGGSNEQFF. The CDR3 DNA is TGTGCCAGCAGCTTAACGACAGGGGGCTCCAATGAGCAGTTCTTC. The chain carries TRBV7-3 and TRBJ2-1; 10 nucleotides agree with TRBD1. This CDR3 is built from 15 residues. V lost 0 bases to trimming and J lost 6 bases; unmatched junction nucleotides: 2. CDR1 is SGHTA, CDR2 FQGTGA, per germline.

About this clone: A far larger clone is a single base away, which makes a read error likely. This chain links TRBV30 with TRBJ1-3, with D uncertain. CDR3 length equals 13 residues. V lost 5 bases, J lost 0 bases, and 8 bases lay in between. Germline CDR1 is GTSNPN and CDR2 is SVGIG (reference sequence). DNA for the CDR3: TGTGCCTGGCACATATCCTCTGGAAACACCATATATTTT. Protein: CAWHISSGNTIYF.

Only a few counts were recorded for this clone. V and J are TRBV30 and TRBJ1-1; D is uncertain. The germline V gene encodes CDR1 GTSNPN and CDR2 SVGIG (reference sequence). With 2 bases removed from V and 6 bases from J, the gap between germline ends came to 7 bases. The CDR3 is 11 amino acids. The CDR3 spells CAWSLGSEAFF. The CDR3 nucleotides are TGTGCCTGGAGTTTGGGGTCTGAAGCTTTCTTT.

This rearrangement joins TRBV12-5 to TRBJ2-2, with no clear D. This CDR3 is built from 16 residues. From germline, CDR1 is LGHNT and CDR2 FRNRAP. The V end was cut by 0 bases, the J end by 0 bases, with 8 bases between. The CDR3, as DNA: TGTGCTAGTGGTTTGGTACTGTCAGCGAACACCGGGGAGCTGTTTTTT. Its translation is CASGLVLSANTGELFF.

CDR3 nucleotide sequence: TGTGCCAGCAGCTGGCGACAGGGTTACCAAGAGACCCAGTACTTC. This encodes CASSWRQGYQETQYF. This chain connects TRBV7-9 to TRBJ2-5, with 7 positions matching TRBD1. The CDR3 is 15 amino acids. V shed 4 bases, J shed 0 bases, and the junction held 5 bases outside the gene matches. Germline CDR1 SEHNR, CDR2 FQNEAQ (reference sequence).

This clone was recorded only once. The V and J genes are TRBV19 and TRBJ2-5, with 8 bases fitting TRBD1. The CDR3 has 16 residues. Unmatched junction bases numbered 9, after V lost 4 bases and J lost 2 bases. From germline, CDR1 is LNHDA and CDR2 SQIVND (reference sequence). CDR3 amino acids: CASSTPGQASQETQYF. The CDR3 DNA is TGTGCCAGTAGTACTCCGGGACAGGCCTCTCAAGAGACCCAGTACTTC.

The chain combines TRBV7-2 with TRBJ2-1, with D tentatively TRBD2 (6 bases). The length of the CDR3 is 15 residues. Trimming pared 4 bases from V and 8 bases from J, leaving 18 bases between. The germline CDR1 and CDR2 sequences are SGHTA and FQGNSA. This CDR3 reads CASSSAGSRRDEQFF. The CDR3 coding sequence is TGTGCCAGCAGCTCGGCCGGGAGCCGCCGCGATGAGCAGTTCTTC.